Below are 18 T cell receptor beta chains sequenced from a single sample in a study of T cells in lung cancer brain metastases. Data came from immunoSEQ multiplex PCR; TCRdb stores just in-frame clones and leaves some out. The sample consists of approximately 4,900 clones, 84% of them appearing once. The sample comprised tumor tissue from the primary lung tumor. The origin of the receptors is a woman aged 50 to 60 with non-small cell lung cancer.

The chain couples TRBV5-1 to TRBJ1-2; D unresolved. Per germline, CDR1 SGHRS and CDR2 YFSETQ. V lost 2 bases, J lost 9 bases, and 17 bases lay in between. This CDR3 spans 14 amino acids. CDR3 nucleotides: TGCGCCAGCAGCTTTTCCTTGGCGGAGATGCGCTACACCTTC. It specifies CASSFSLAEMRYTF.

J is TRBJ2-3 and V is TRBV29-1, with 10 positions matching TRBD2. V lost 6 bases and J lost 4; bases outside the gene matches: 4. Germline CDR1 and CDR2: SQVTM and ANQGSEA. The CDR3 is 13 residues long. CDR3 in DNA: TGCAGCGTCTCTAGCGGGAGATCAGATACGCAGTATTTT. The encoded protein is CSVSSGRSDTQYF.

This clone was seen more than once but under ten times. This CDR3 reads CASSTLTGRTEAFF. The CDR3 DNA reads TGTGCCAGCAGCACACTGACAGGGAGGACTGAAGCTTTCTTT. J is TRBJ1-1 and V is TRBV5-5, with 7 bases aligning to TRBD1. The CDR3 extends over 14 amino acids. The V gene end was trimmed by 4 bases and the J gene end by 5 bases; junction bases not matched to a gene: 8. In germline, CDR1 is SGHKS, CDR2 YYEKEE (reference sequence).

The genes are TRBV11-2 and TRBJ2-1; weak D call: TRBD1 (6 bases). CDR1 is SGHAT, CDR2 FQNNGV, per germline. Between the trimmed V and J ends, which lost 2 bases and 4 bases, there was a span of 9 bases. This CDR3 is built from 14 residues. CDR3 region: CASSLLTGYNEQFF. The CDR3 DNA sequence: TGTGCCAGCAGCTTATTGACAGGTTACAATGAGCAGTTCTTC.

J is TRBJ2-5 and V is TRBV29-1; TRBD1 or TRBD2 may be the D gene (6 bases each). V lost 4 bases and J lost 5, with 14 bases in between. The germline gives CDR1 SQVTM, CDR2 ANQGSEA. CDR3 length: 13 residues. CDR3 sequence reads: CSVARGVGETQYF. The CDR3 bases are TGCAGCGTTGCAAGGGGGGTAGGGGAGACCCAGTACTTC.

The chain carries TRBV19 and TRBJ2-7; no clear D. V lost 5 bases to trimming and J lost 0 bases, with 11 bases between them. The germline V gene encodes CDR1 LNHDA and CDR2 SQIVND (reference sequence). This CDR3 has 14 amino acids. CDR3 nucleotides: TGTGCCAGTAGTCAACCGAGTATCTCCTACGAGCAGTACTTC. Translated, it gives CASSQPSISYEQYF. Full variable domain (outside the CDR3, taken from reference TRBV19 and TRBJ2-7): DGGITQSPKYLFRKEGQNVTLSCEQNLNHDAMYWYRQDPGQGLRLIYYSQIVNDFQKGDIAEGYSVSREKKESFPLTVTSAQKNPTAFYLCASSQPSISYEQYFGPGTRLTVT.

The CDR3 DNA is TGCGCCAGCAGTGAGTGGGCCGGGGAGCTGTTTTTT. This gives the protein CASSEWAGELFF. This chain links TRBV10-1 with TRBJ2-2; unclear D gene. CDR1 WNHNN and CDR2 SYGVQD come from the germline V gene (reference sequence). Between the trimmed V and J ends, which lost 1 base and 6 bases, there was a span of 3 bases. The CDR3 consists of 12 residues.

The chain has TRBV29-1 and TRBJ2-2, with 10 bases identical to TRBD1. The CDR3 length is 16 residues. Germline V gives CDR1 SQVTM, CDR2 ANQGSEA. Trimming at V came to 7 bases and at J to 4 bases, leaving 12 bases not matched to a gene. The CDR3 sequence: CSGGTGDREGTGELFF. CDR3 DNA: TGCAGCGGGGGGACAGGGGACCGAGAGGGCACCGGGGAGCTGTTTTTT.

The chain couples TRBV6-1 to TRBJ2-6; D call uncertain. The CDR3 length is 15 residues. V shed 0 bases and J shed 0 bases, with 3 bases lying between them. The V gene's germline CDR1 is MNHNS and CDR2 SASEGT. CDR3 coding DNA: TGTGCCAGCAGTGAAGCGGGCTCTGGGGCCAACGTCCTGACTTTC. This encodes CASSEAGSGANVLTF.

The rearrangement links TRBV15 to TRBJ2-3, with 16 positions matching TRBD2. Trimming at V came to 5 bases and at J to 7 bases, leaving 12 bases not matched to a gene. The CDR3 runs to 18 residues. The germline CDR1 and CDR2 sequences are LNHNV and YYDKDF (reference sequence). CDR3 bases: TGTGCCACCAGCGGCGATTGGGGACTAGCGGGAGGGATAAATACGCAGTATTTT. Translating gives CATSGDWGLAGGINTQYF.

This chain links TRBV13 with TRBJ2-5, with D perhaps TRBD1 or TRBD2 (5 bases each). This CDR3 has 13 amino acids. Trimming took 6 bases from V and 5 from J, leaving 13 bases between them. CDR1 and CDR2 from the germline V gene are PRHDT and FYEKMQ (reference sequence). The CDR3 nucleotides are TGTGCCAGCAGGGGTGGGACGTCGGAGACCCAGTACTTC. It specifies CASRGGTSETQYF.

This chain uses TRBV27 with TRBJ1-2; possibly TRBD1 for D (5 bases). Germline V gene data show CDR1 as MNHEY and CDR2 as SMNVEV (reference sequence). The CDR3 consists of 13 residues. Trimming left V 8 bases short and J 3 bases short, with 13 bases between. In DNA form, the CDR3 reads TGTGCCAGCTCCTCGGGGGGGGACTATGGCTACACCTTC. The encoded protein is CASSSGGDYGYTF.

The genes are TRBV7-8 and TRBJ2-2; tentatively, D is TRBD2 (6 bases). Between the trimmed V and J ends, which lost 0 bases and 3 bases, there was a span of 8 bases. Germline V CDR1 and CDR2: SGHVS, FQNEAQ. This CDR3 region has 15 residues. The CDR3 region is CASSLAGLYTGELFF. The CDR3 coding sequence is TGTGCCAGCAGCTTAGCGGGACTTTACACCGGGGAGCTGTTTTTT.

CDR3 in DNA: TGTGCCAGCTCACCAGGGACTAGAAGGAGCATTCAGTACTTC. Its translation is CASSPGTRRSIQYF. The J gene is TRBJ2-4, the V gene TRBV18; 8 bases fit TRBD2. CDR1 KGHSH and CDR2 LQKENI come from the germline V gene. V trimming: 2 bases; J trimming: 9 bases; junction bases outside the gene matches: 6. The CDR3 has 14 amino acids.

The table lists this clone with a count of one. The chain recombines TRBV23-1 with TRBJ2-3, with 10 bases aligning to TRBD1. TRBV23-1 is an ORF, with its function uncertain. This CDR3 contains 16 residues. V was pared by 4 bases and J by 4 bases, with 8 bases of the junction left unmatched. The CDR3 reads CASSPPDRGLPDTQYF. The DNA of the CDR3 is TGCGCCAGCAGTCCCCCTGACAGGGGGCTCCCAGATACGCAGTATTTT.

This clone was seen a single time. This chain links TRBV7-9 with TRBJ1-2; 8 positions match TRBD1. V lost 5 bases, J lost 1 base, and 9 bases stayed unmatched. This CDR3 has 16 residues. CDR1 is SEHNR and CDR2 is FQNEAQ in the germline V gene (reference sequence). The CDR3 reads CASSPAGQAINYGYTF. The CDR3 nucleotides are TGTGCCAGCAGCCCAGCGGGACAGGCTATTAACTATGGCTACACCTTC.

This clone has a handful of counts. The rearrangement joins TRBV29-1 to TRBJ1-1; the D gene is possibly TRBD1 (6 bases). Germline V gene data show CDR1 as SQVTM and CDR2 as ANQGSEA. V was shortened by 7 bases and J by 5 bases, with 17 bases between the two germline ends. The CDR3 consists of 13 residues. The CDR3 region is CSAGGGGWTEAFF. The CDR3 nucleotides are TGCAGCGCTGGAGGGGGAGGTTGGACTGAAGCTTTCTTT. The complete variable domain, with remaining parts taken from reference TRBV29-1 and TRBJ1-1, reads SAVISQKPSRDICQRGTSLTIQCQVDSQVTMMFWYRQQPGQSLTLIATANQGSEATYESGFVIDKFPISRPNLTFSTLTVSNMSPEDSSIYLCSAGGGGWTEAFFGQGTRLTVV.

V and J are TRBV30 and TRBJ2-1; tentatively, D is TRBD1 (7 bases). With 8 bases removed from V and 7 bases from J, the gap between germline ends came to 18 bases. Per the germline V gene, CDR1 is GTSNPN and CDR2 is SVGIG (reference sequence). CDR3 size: 13 residues. CDR3 sequence reads: CASRQGGGNEQFF. The CDR3 coding sequence is TGTGCCAGTAGACAGGGAGGTGGGAATGAGCAGTTCTTC.